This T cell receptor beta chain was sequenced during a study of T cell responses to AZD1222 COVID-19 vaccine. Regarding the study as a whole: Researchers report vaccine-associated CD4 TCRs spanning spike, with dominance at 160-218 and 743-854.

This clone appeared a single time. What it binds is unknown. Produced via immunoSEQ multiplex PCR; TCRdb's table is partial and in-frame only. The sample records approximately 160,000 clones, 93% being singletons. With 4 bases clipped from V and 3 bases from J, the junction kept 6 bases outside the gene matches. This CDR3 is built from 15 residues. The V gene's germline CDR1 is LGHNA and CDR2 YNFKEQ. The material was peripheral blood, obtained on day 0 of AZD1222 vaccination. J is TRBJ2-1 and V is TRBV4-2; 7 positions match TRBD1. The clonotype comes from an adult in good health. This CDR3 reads CASSLGTADYNEQFF. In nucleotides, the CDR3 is TGTGCCAGCAGCCTTGGGACAGCGGACTACAATGAGCAGTTCTTC.